This TCR beta chain was sequenced in a study of cytomegalovirus exposure and HLA in healthy donors. Notes on the study in general: Under in vitro conditions, a few CMV-associated chains were confirmed as specific for CMV antigens. As was reported, the classifier diagnosed cytomegalovirus status with high specificity and sensitivity.

There are 16 residues in the CDR3. In germline, CDR1 is SGHRS, CDR2 YFSETQ. V lost 0 bases and J 0 bases, leaving 13 bases between the germline ends. Primers for the PCR totalled 60 Vbeta and 13 Jbeta. Only in-frame clones appear in the TCRdb table, and some are missing; sequencing was by immunoSEQ multiplex PCR. The repertoire holds 90,000 to 150,000 clones, with 80% to 85% as singletons. A note on this clone: Its antigen is not known.

This receptor was taken from a woman between 35 and 50 years old in good health and CMV-seronegative. Sequenced input: PBMCs. The chain has TRBV5-1 and TRBJ2-7; a weak D match, TRBD1 (5 bases). The chain's CDR3 is CASSLEAGPSSYEQYF. The CDR3 DNA reads as TGCGCCAGCAGCTTGGAGGCAGGGCCGAGCTCCTACGAGCAGTACTTC. Complete variable domain (other parts from reference TRBV5-1 and TRBJ2-7): KAGVTQTPRYLIKTRGQQVTLSCSPISGHRSVSWYQQTPGQGLQFLFEYFSETQRNKGNFPGRFSGRQFSNSRSEMNVSTLELGDSALYLCASSLEAGPSSYEQYFGPGTRLTVT.